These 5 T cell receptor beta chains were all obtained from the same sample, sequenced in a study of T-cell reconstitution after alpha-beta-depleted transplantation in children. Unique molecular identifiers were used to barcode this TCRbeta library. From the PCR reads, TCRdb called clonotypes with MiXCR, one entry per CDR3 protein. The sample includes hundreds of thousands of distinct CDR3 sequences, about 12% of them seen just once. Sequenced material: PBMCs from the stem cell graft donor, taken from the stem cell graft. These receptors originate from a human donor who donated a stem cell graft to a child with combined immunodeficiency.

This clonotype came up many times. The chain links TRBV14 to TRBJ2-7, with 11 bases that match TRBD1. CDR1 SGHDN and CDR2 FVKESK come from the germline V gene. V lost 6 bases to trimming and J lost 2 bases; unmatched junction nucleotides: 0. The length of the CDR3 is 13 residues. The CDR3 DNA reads TGTGCCAGCAGGGGACAGGGGGCCTACGAGCAGTACTTC. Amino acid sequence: CASRGQGAYEQYF.

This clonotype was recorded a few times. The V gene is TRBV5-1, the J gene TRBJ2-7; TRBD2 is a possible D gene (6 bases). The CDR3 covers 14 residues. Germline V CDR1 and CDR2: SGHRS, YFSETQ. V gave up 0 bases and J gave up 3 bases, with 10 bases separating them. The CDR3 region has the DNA TGCGCCAGCAGCTTGGACGGGAGTAACTACGAGCAGTACTTC. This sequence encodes CASSLDGSNYEQYF.

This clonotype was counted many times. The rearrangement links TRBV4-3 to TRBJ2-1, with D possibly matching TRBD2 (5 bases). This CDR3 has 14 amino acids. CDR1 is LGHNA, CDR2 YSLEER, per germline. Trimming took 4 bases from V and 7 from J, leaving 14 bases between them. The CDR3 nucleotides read TGCGCCAGCAGCCTCTCCGCTAGCAGTAATGAGCAGTTCTTC. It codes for CASSLSASSNEQFF.

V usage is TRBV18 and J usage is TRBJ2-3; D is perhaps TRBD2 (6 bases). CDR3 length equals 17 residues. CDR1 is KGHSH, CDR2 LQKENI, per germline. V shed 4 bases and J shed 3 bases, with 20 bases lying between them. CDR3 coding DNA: TGTGCCAGCTCACAACCGGTTCTTGCGGGGCGGACAGATACGCAGTATTTT. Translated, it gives CASSQPVLAGRTDTQYF.

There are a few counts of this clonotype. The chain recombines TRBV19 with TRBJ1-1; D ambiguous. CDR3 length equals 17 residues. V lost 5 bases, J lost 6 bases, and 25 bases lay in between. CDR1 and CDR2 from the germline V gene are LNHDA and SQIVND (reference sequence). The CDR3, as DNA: TGTGCCAGTAGTTCCTCCCCCGCAGTGAAGGGAGTCCCTGAAGCTTTCTTT. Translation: CASSSSPAVKGVPEAFF.